Below are 9 T cell receptor beta chains sequenced from a single sample in a study of blood T cell repertoires in COVID-19. Sequencing used immunoSEQ multiplex PCR; TCRdb keeps in-frame clones, though not all of them. The sample has roughly 120,000 clones, 90% seen once. Sample: peripheral blood. These receptors were obtained from a man aged 50-60 years with active COVID-19.

The chain is built from TRBV5-1 and TRBJ2-3; 14 nucleotides match TRBD2. The V gene's germline CDR1 is SGHRS and CDR2 YFSETQ. The CDR3 is made up of 16 amino acids. Unmatched junction bases numbered 4, after V lost 3 bases and J lost 4 bases. CDR3 region: CASSSGLAGGSDTQYF. As DNA, the CDR3 is TGCGCCAGCAGCTCCGGACTAGCGGGAGGCTCAGATACGCAGTATTTT.

This chain connects TRBV4-1 to TRBJ1-5; unclear D gene. The CDR3 is 14 amino acids. Germline V gene lookup returns CDR1 MGHRA and CDR2 YSYEKL. V was pared by 4 bases and J by 10 bases, with 17 bases between. CDR3 amino acids: CASSPLEGGKPQHF. Written as DNA, the CDR3 is TGCGCCAGCAGCCCTCTCGAGGGAGGGAAACCCCAGCATTTT.

CDR3: CSVDPRRGTDTQYF. The CDR3 bases are TGCAGCGTTGACCCTAGGAGGGGCACAGATACGCAGTATTTT. The rearrangement uses TRBV29-1 and TRBJ2-3, with TRBD2 as a possible D gene (6 bases). Germline values: CDR1 SQVTM, CDR2 ANQGSEA. The ends were cut back, 3 bases at V and 1 base at J, with 11 bases in the middle. The CDR3 runs to 14 residues.

The gene calls are TRBV10-3 and TRBJ1-2, with D perhaps TRBD1 (5 bases). Germline-derived CDR1 and CDR2 are ENHRY and SYGVKD. CDR3 length: 13 residues. V was trimmed by 3 bases and J by 8 bases, leaving 13 bases between them. This CDR3 reads CAISERGEGGYTF. Written as DNA, the CDR3 is TGTGCCATCAGTGAAAGAGGGGAGGGAGGCTACACCTTC.

The chain carries TRBV6-5 and TRBJ1-1, with a tentative D call TRBD1 (5 bases). CDR3 length: 14 amino acids. The ends were cut back, 11 bases at V and 2 bases at J, with 18 bases in the middle. The germline V gene has CDR1 MNHEY and CDR2 SVGAGI. The CDR3 protein is CAVTRSGANTEAFF. The CDR3 bases are TGTGCCGTAACTCGCAGTGGGGCCAACACTGAAGCTTTCTTT.

This clone was recorded a few times. The chain uses TRBV20-1 and TRBJ1-5; 7 bases fit TRBD1. After removal of 3 bases from V and 3 bases from J, the junction contained 8 bases not matched to a gene. The CDR3 sequence is 15 residues long. Per the germline V gene, CDR1 is DFQATT and CDR2 is SNEGSKA (reference sequence). In nucleotides, the CDR3 is TGCAGTGCTAGTATGGGACAGCGTATCAATCAGCCCCAGCATTTT. It is translated as CSASMGQRINQPQHF.

The J gene is TRBJ2-7, the V gene TRBV5-1; 11 positions agree with TRBD1. The length of the CDR3 is 15 residues. V was pared by 0 bases and J by 6 bases, with 5 bases of the junction left unmatched. Germline loops: CDR1 SGHRS, CDR2 YFSETQ. The CDR3 coding sequence is TGCGCCAGCAGCTTGGCCAGGACAGGGGGCTCCGAGCAGTACTTC. As protein: CASSLARTGGSEQYF.

The chain recombines TRBV6-5 with TRBJ1-4, with D possibly being TRBD1 (6 bases). From germline, CDR1 is MNHEY and CDR2 SVGAGI. Deletions cut 6 bases from V and 8 bases from J, with 16 bases between. CDR3 length: 14 residues. The CDR3 DNA reads as TGTGCCAGCAGGACTCCGGACAGAAAGGAAAAACTGTTTTTT. Its protein product is CASRTPDRKEKLFF.

The chain couples TRBV27 to TRBJ1-5, with TRBD1 identical over 8 bases. Trimming at V came to 7 bases and at J to 2 bases, leaving 7 bases not matched to a gene. This CDR3 is built from 15 residues. Germline V gene sequence: CDR1 MNHEY, CDR2 SMNVEV (reference sequence). CDR3 in amino acids: CASKDRVFGNQPQHF. CDR3 in DNA: TGTGCCAGCAAGGACAGGGTTTTCGGCAATCAGCCCCAGCATTTT.